This T cell receptor (beta chain) was identified in a study of blood T cell repertoires in COVID-19. Study-level information: Specimens from acute and convalescent COVID-19 originated in the United States, Italy and Spain.

The germline CDR1 and CDR2 sequences are SGHTA and FQGTGA. The ends were cut back, 5 bases at V and 2 bases at J, with 9 bases in the middle. This CDR3 comprises 13 residues. This table comes from immunoSEQ multiplex PCR, and its TCRdb copy is limited to in-frame clones, with some not included. Of 200,000 to 300,000 clones in the sample, around 83% are singletons; the top ten hold more than 8%. This receptor was identified in a woman aged 80 or over with acute or convalescent COVID-19. The chain is built from TRBV7-3 and TRBJ1-1; D may be TRBD1 (5 bases). Sequencing was performed on peripheral blood. CDR3 sequence (DNA): TGTGCCAGCAGCGCCACAGGAAACACTGAAGCTTTCTTT. As protein: CASSATGNTEAFF.